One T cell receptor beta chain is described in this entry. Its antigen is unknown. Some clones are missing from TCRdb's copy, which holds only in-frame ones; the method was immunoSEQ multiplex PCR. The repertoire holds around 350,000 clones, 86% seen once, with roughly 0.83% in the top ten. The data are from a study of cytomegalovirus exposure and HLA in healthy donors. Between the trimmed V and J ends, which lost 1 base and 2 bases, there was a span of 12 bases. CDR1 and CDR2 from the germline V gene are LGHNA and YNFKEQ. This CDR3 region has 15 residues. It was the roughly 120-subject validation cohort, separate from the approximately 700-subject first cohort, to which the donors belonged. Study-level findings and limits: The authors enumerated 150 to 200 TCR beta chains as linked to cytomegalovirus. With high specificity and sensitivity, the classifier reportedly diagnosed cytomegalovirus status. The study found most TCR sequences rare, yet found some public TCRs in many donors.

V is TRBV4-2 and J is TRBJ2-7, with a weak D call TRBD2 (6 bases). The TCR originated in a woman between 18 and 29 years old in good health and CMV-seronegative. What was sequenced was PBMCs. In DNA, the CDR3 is TGTGCCAGCAGCCAAGCGTCTAGCGTGGCCTACGAGCAGTACTTC. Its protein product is CASSQASSVAYEQYF.